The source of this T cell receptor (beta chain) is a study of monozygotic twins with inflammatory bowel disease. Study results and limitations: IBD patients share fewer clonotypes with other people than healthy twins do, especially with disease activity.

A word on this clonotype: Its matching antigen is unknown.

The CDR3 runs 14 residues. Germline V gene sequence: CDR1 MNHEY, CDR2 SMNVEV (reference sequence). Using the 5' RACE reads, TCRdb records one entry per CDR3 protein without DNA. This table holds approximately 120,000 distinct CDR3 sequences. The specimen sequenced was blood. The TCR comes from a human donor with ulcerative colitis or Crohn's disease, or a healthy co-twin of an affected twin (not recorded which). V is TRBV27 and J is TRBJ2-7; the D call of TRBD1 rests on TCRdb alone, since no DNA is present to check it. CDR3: CASSFGTGGYEQYF.